A selection of T cell receptor beta chains follows, all from one sample in a study of a mutant IDH1 vaccine in newly diagnosed glioma. This table comes from immunoSEQ multiplex PCR, and its TCRdb copy is limited to in-frame clones, with some not included. The sample includes around 30,000 clones, around 90% seen only once; the top ten take roughly 20%. Antigen specificity for these receptors is unknown. The source material was PBMCs, sampled from a glioma patient whose treatment included an IDH1 peptide vaccine. The receptors derive from a man between 18 and 35 years old with glioma. Each CDR3 is given with its conserved first and last residue. D genes are given only for firm matches. Only part of the rows carry a size: once, few, many, or a class if the clone is expanded.

NA | TRBJ2-1 | TRBV1 | 17 | NA | TGCACCAGCAGCCTTACCGCAGCGGGAGGAACCTACAATGAGCAGTTCTTC | CTSSLTAAGGTYNEQFF
NA | TRBJ1-1 | TRBV5-6 | 16 | NA | TGTGCCAGCAGCACGCGGTCTTGGGGCCAGAACACTGAAGCTTTCTTT | CASSTRSWGQNTEAFF
NA | TRBJ2-2 | TRBV5-4 | 13 | NA | TGTGCCAGCAGCTTGGATAGGGCCGGGGAGCTGTTTTTT | CASSLDRAGELFF
NA | TRBJ2-7 | TRBV29-1 | 13 | NA | TGCAGCGTTGAGGGGCCCCAATTCGGCGAGCAGTACTTC | CSVEGPQFGEQYF
NA | TRBJ1-5 | TRBV30 | 14 | NA | TGTGCCTGGAGTGTGGGGGGGCGGAATCAGCCCCAGCATTTT | CAWSVGGRNQPQHF
TRBD1 | TRBJ2-5 | TRBV14 | 15 | NA | TGTGCCAGCAGCCGGGACAGGGCTCCCAGAGAGACCCAGTACTTC | CASSRDRAPRETQYF
NA | TRBJ2-7 | TRBV4-3 | 15 | NA | TGCGCCAGCAGCCAGGGGATAGGGCCCGACTACGAGCAGTACTTC | CASSQGIGPDYEQYF
NA | TRBJ1-2 | TRBV29-1 | 15 | NA | TGCAGCGTTGATGGCGACAGGCCGTCTAACTATGGCTACACCTTC | CSVDGDRPSNYGYTF
NA | TRBJ2-7 | TRBV7-8 | 16 | NA | TGTGCCAGCAGCTTAAGGCTAGGGTCCAGCTCCTACGAGCAGTACTTC | CASSLRLGSSSYEQYF
NA | TRBJ1-2 | TRBV5-4 | 14 | NA | TGTGCCAGCAGCTTGCGGGCAGGGAGGAGTGGCTACACCTTC | CASSLRAGRSGYTF
TRBD1 | TRBJ2-1 | TRBV7-2 | 16 | NA | TGTGCCAGCAGCTTAGCCGGGACAGGGAGGGGGATCGAGCAGTTCTTC | CASSLAGTGRGIEQFF
NA | TRBJ2-6 | TRBV30 | 15 | NA | TGTGCCTGGAGTGTAGGCGGATCTGGGGCCAACGTCCTGACTTTC | CAWSVGGSGANVLTF
NA | TRBJ1-1 | TRBV4-3 | 13 | NA | TGCGCCAGCAGCCAAGATCTGAACACTGAAGCTTTCTTT | CASSQDLNTEAFF
NA | TRBJ1-1 | TRBV6-6 | 14 | NA | TGTGCCAGCACCGCGCAGGGGAGGAACACTGAAGCTTTCTTT | CASTAQGRNTEAFF
NA | TRBJ1-1 | TRBV30 | 11 | few | TGTGCCTGGAGGGAAGACACTGAAGCTTTCTTT | CAWREDTEAFF
TRBD2 | TRBJ2-3 | TRBV4-3 | 17 | NA | TGCGCCAGCAGCCAAGGAGGTACTAGCGGGACTGGAGATACGCAGTATTTT | CASSQGGTSGTGDTQYF
NA | TRBJ1-6 | TRBV28 | 16 | NA | TGTGCCAGCAGTTTGGCCAGGGGAGCCACCAATTCACCCCTCCACTTT | CASSLARGATNSPLHF
NA | TRBJ2-1 | TRBV4-3 | 16 | once | TGCGCCAGCAGCCATGCAGACAGACCCGGGCTAGCAGAGCAGTTCTTC | CASSHADRPGLAEQFF
NA | TRBJ1-5 | TRBV2 | 13 | NA | TGTGCCAGCAGGGGCACGGTCAATCAGCCCCAGCATTTT | CASRGTVNQPQHF
NA | TRBJ2-2 | TRBV5-6 | 16 | once | TGTGCCAGCAGCTGGGGAACACCGTCAAACACCGGGGAGCTGTTTTTT | CASSWGTPSNTGELFF
TRBD1 | TRBJ1-6 | TRBV7-2 | 15 | NA | TGTGCCAGCAGTTCTATGGGGACAGGGGAGTCACCCCTCCACTTT | CASSSMGTGESPLHF
TRBD2 | TRBJ2-7 | TRBV14 | 16 | NA | TGTGCCAGCAGCTCTACCGGGACTAGCGGGTTCTACGAGCAGTACTTC | CASSSTGTSGFYEQYF
TRBD2 | TRBJ2-3 | TRBV29-1 | 15 | NA | TGCAGCGTTGAAGATCAAGGGCGGGAGGGCTTTGAGCAGTATTTT | CSVEDQGREGFEQYF
NA | TRBJ2-1 | TRBV30 | 14 | NA | TGTGCCTGGAGTGTAGGGACGGTCAACAATGAGCAGTTCTTC | CAWSVGTVNNEQFF
NA | TRBJ2-1 | TRBV28 | 17 | NA | TGTGCCAGCAGCCCCCTAGCGGAGGAGGGGGACTACAATGAGCAGTTCTTC | CASSPLAEEGDYNEQFF
TRBD1 | TRBJ1-2 | TRBV10-3 | 12 | once | TGTGCCATCGCCACAGGGGGGTATGGCTACACCTTC | CAIATGGYGYTF
NA | TRBJ1-1 | TRBV19 | 15 | NA | TGTGCCAGTAGTAACGACAGGATCTTAGAAACTGAAGCTTTCTTT | CASSNDRILETEAFF
NA | TRBJ1-4 | TRBV2 | 11 | NA | TGTGCCAGCAGGCGGGGTGAAAAACTGTTTTTT | CASRRGEKLFF
TRBD1 | TRBJ2-4 | TRBV19 | 19 | NA | TGTGCCAGTAGTATAGGATTGGGGGCGACAGGGGCGACCAAAAACATTCAGTACTTC | CASSIGLGATGATKNIQYF
TRBD1 | TRBJ2-6 | TRBV30 | 16 | NA | TGTGCCTGGGTGGACAAGGGGGCGGCTGGGGCCAACGTCCTGACTTTC | CAWVDKGAAGANVLTF
NA | TRBJ1-1 | TRBV7-6 | 14 | NA | TGTGCCAGCAGCCAGACCGCATCTAACACTGAAGCTTTCTTT | CASSQTASNTEAFF
TRBD1 | TRBJ1-2 | TRBV6-5 | 13 | once | TGTGCCAGCAGTCCCACAGGGGACTATGGCTACACCTTC | CASSPTGDYGYTF
NA | TRBJ1-1 | TRBV5-1 | 16 | NA | TGCGCCAGCAGCTACTGGCCCCGGGGCTCTAACACTGAAGCTTTCTTT | CASSYWPRGSNTEAFF
TRBD1 | TRBJ1-2 | TRBV7-9 | 17 | NA | TGTGCCAGCAGCCCTCTCAGGGGGCTGTTTGAGGACTATGGCTACACCTTC | CASSPLRGLFEDYGYTF
NA | TRBJ2-5 | TRBV2 | 12 | NA | TGTGCCAGCTCGAATACCCAAGAGACCCAGTACTTC | CASSNTQETQYF
NA | TRBJ1-3 | TRBV5-5 | 15 | NA | TGTGCCAGCAGCTTGGAGTGGGGACGTGGAAACACCATATATTTT | CASSLEWGRGNTIYF
TRBD1 | TRBJ2-3 | TRBV7-9 | 14 | NA | TGTGCCAGCAGCCTCGCAGGGGGCGCAGATACGCAGTATTTT | CASSLAGGADTQYF
NA | TRBJ1-2 | TRBV9 | 15 | NA | TGTGCCAGCAGCGCGGGGGCCTCCGGAAACTATGGCTACACCTTC | CASSAGASGNYGYTF
NA | TRBJ2-7 | TRBV7-9 | 13 | NA | TGTGCCAGCAGCTTAGACTGGAACGGCGAGCAGTACTTC | CASSLDWNGEQYF
NA | TRBJ1-2 | TRBV28 | 11 | once | TGTGCCAGCAAGGTTGGGGATGGCTACACCTTC | CASKVGDGYTF
TRBD2 | TRBJ2-7 | TRBV7-2 | 16 | few | TGTGCCAGCAGCTTTCGACTAGCGGGAAGTGGAAGCGAGCAGTACTTC | CASSFRLAGSGSEQYF
NA | TRBJ1-6 | TRBV6-5 | 13 | once | TGTGCCAGCAGTTACTCGGGGGATTCACCCCTCCACTTT | CASSYSGDSPLHF
TRBD2 | TRBJ2-1 | TRBV25-1 | 16 | NA | TGTGCCAGCAGTGAATTAGTGGGAGGGACGGCCAATGAGCAGTTCTTC | CASSELVGGTANEQFF
NA | TRBJ1-5 | TRBV7-9 | 14 | NA | TGTGCCAGCAGCTTTTCTAGGGGCAATCAGCCCCAGCATTTT | CASSFSRGNQPQHF
NA | TRBJ1-2 | TRBV19 | 12 | NA | TGTGCCAGTAGTATGTCAGGGTATGGCTACACCTTC | CASSMSGYGYTF
TRBD1 | TRBJ2-1 | TRBV7-8 | 15 | NA | TGTGCCAGCAGCTTATACAGGGGGACCTACAATGAGCAGTTCTTC | CASSLYRGTYNEQFF